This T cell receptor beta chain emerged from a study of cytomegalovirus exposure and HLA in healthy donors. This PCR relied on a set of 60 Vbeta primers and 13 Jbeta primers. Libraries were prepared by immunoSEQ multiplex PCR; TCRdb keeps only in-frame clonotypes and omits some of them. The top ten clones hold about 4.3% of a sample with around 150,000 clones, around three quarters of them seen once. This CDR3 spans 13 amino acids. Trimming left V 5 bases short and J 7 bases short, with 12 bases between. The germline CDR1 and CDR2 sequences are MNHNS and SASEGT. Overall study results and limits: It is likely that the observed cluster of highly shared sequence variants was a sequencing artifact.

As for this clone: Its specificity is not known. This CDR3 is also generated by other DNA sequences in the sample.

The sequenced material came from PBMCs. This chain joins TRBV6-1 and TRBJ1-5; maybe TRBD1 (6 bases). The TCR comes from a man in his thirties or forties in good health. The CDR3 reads CASSTGTSQPQHF. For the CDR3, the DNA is TGTGCCAGCAGTACAGGGACTAGCCAGCCCCAGCATTTT.